The sequence of this T cell receptor beta chain was determined in a study of early T cells in non-severe SARS-CoV-2 infection. This clonotype was seen a handful of times. V lost 5 bases, J lost 6 bases, and 26 bases lay in between. Looked up from germline, CDR1 is MNHEY and CDR2 is SVGAGI. This CDR3 is 17 amino acids long. TCRdb recomputed calls from the 5' RACE reads with MiXCR, one row per CDR3 protein. The repertoire has 70,000 or so distinct CDR3 sequences, over 9% of them found once; the top ten carry 6% to 8.5%. The chain links TRBV6-5 to TRBJ2-7; perhaps TRBD2 as D (5 bases). Sequencing used whole blood, obtained at baseline. The sequence came from an adult who was a healthcare worker with PCR-confirmed SARS-CoV-2 infection or an uninfected control (not recorded which). CDR3 sequence reads: CASSPRKGSGTSGEQYF. CDR3 nucleotide sequence: TGTGCCAGCAGTCCTCGAAAGGGATCCGGCACAAGCGGCGAGCAGTACTTC.